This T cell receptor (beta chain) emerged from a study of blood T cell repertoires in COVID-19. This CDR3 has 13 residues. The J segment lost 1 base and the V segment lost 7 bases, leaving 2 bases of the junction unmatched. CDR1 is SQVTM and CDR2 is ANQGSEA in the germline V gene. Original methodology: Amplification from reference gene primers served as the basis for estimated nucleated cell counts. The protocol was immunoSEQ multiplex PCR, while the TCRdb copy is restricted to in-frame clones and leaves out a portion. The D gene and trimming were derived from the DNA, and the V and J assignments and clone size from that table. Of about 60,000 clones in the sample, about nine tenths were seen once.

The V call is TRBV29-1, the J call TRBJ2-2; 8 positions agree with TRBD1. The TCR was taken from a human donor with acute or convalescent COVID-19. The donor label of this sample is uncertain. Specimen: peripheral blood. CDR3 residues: CSAGTGNTGELFF. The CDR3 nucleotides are TGCAGCGCTGGGACAGGGAACACCGGGGAGCTGTTTTTT.